These 8 T cell receptor beta chains share one sample of origin, sequenced in a study of blood T cells in healthy people across ages. Through a sample-barcoded 5' primer and a J-beta primer mix, a second PCR was run for about 6 to 11 cycles. TCRdb independently ran MiXCR on the 5' RACE reads; one entry per CDR3 protein. The table records 1,100,000 or so distinct CDR3 sequences, more than 40% of them present only once. Sequencing was performed on blood. These receptors were taken from a woman aged 55-69 years in good health.

The chain joins TRBV6-1 to TRBJ1-4, with D possibly being TRBD1 (6 bases). The CDR3 is made up of 13 amino acids. Germline V gene data show CDR1 as MNHNS and CDR2 as SASEGT. Deletions cut 6 bases from V and 8 bases from J, with 13 bases between. The CDR3 nucleotides are TGTGCCAGCAGCGCATGGACAGTCGAAAAACTGTTTTTT. Translated: CASSAWTVEKLFF.

V gene TRBV7-9 combines with J gene TRBJ2-1, with TRBD1 matching over 8 bases. V lost 5 bases and J lost 4; bases outside the gene matches: 13. CDR1 and CDR2 from the germline V gene are SEHNR and FQNEAQ (reference sequence). There are 17 residues in the CDR3. CDR3 DNA: TGTGCCAGCAGCCCCCCTATACGGGACAGGCTTTACAATGAGCAGTTCTTC. Its protein is CASSPPIRDRLYNEQFF. The variable domain in full, with the rest retrieved from reference TRBV7-9 and TRBJ2-1, is DTGVSQNPRHKITKRGQNVTFRCDPISEHNRLYWYRQTLGQGPEFLTYFQNEAQLEKSRLLSDRFSAERPKGSFSTLEIQRTEQGDSAMYLCASSPPIRDRLYNEQFFGPGTRLTVL.

This clonotype was seen more than once but under ten times. The gene calls are TRBV15 and TRBJ2-1, with TRBD2 matching 7 bases. Per the germline V gene, CDR1 is LNHNV and CDR2 is YYDKDF (reference sequence). With V trimmed by 2 bases and J by 2 bases, 6 bases remained unmatched. The CDR3 has 16 amino acids. CDR3 amino acids: CATSRTREEAYNEQFF. The CDR3, as DNA: TGTGCCACCAGCAGAACCCGGGAGGAAGCCTACAATGAGCAGTTCTTC.

This sequence joins TRBV12-3 or TRBV12-4 and TRBJ1-1; 9 bases match TRBD1. The CDR3 runs 13 residues. The trim removed 8 bases at V and 5 bases at J, leaving 6 bases unmatched. As DNA, the CDR3 is TGTGCCAGCTTTTTGACAGGGGGGACTGAAGCTTTCTTT. Translated, it gives CASFLTGGTEAFF.

This clonotype was found a few times. The gene calls are TRBV29-1 and TRBJ1-2, with D hard to call. With 8 bases removed from V and 0 bases from J, the gap between germline ends came to 16 bases. The CDR3 covers 14 residues. Looked up from germline, CDR1 is SQVTM and CDR2 is ANQGSEA. The CDR3 sequence: CSTTAELTNYGYTF. The CDR3 DNA follows: TGCAGCACCACCGCAGAACTTACTAACTATGGCTACACCTTC.

The J gene is TRBJ2-1, the V gene TRBV28, with 14 bases aligning to TRBD2. The CDR3 spans 15 residues. Trimming cost V 5 bases and J 15 bases; bases outside gene matches: 12. CDR1 is MDHEN and CDR2 is SYDVKM in the germline V gene. CDR3: CASSRLAGGPSDLFF. Written as DNA, the CDR3 is TGTGCCAGCAGTAGACTAGCGGGAGGGCCTAGCGATCTGTTCTTC.

The rearrangement links TRBV28 to TRBJ2-7; 9 bases are a match to TRBD1. V was pared by 11 bases and J by 4 bases, with 9 bases of the junction left unmatched. From germline, CDR1 is MDHEN and CDR2 SYDVKM. This CDR3 has 13 amino acids. Here the CDR3 DNA reads TGTGCCCATCAGGCGGGACAGGGATACGAGCAGTACTTC. Translation: CAHQAGQGYEQYF.

This clonotype was observed a handful of times. The chain employs TRBV6-1 and TRBJ2-7, with D possibly matching TRBD1 (5 bases). CDR1 is MNHNS, CDR2 SASEGT, per germline. Trimming took 6 bases from V and 2 from J, leaving 11 bases between them. This CDR3 comprises 13 residues. CDR3 in amino acids: CASRAGNPYEQYF. For the CDR3, the DNA is TGTGCCAGCAGGGCAGGGAATCCCTACGAGCAGTACTTC.